These 13 T cell receptor beta chains came from one sample sequenced in a study of CD8+ T cells in alopecia areata. Extracted RNA was reverse transcribed, and the resulting cDNA served as sequencing template. The data were produced by immunoSEQ multiplex PCR, yet TCRdb's version contains in-frame clones alone and is incomplete. The repertoire holds approximately 210,000 clones, roughly 40% seen once, with over 2% in the top ten. Described treatment: oral pan-JAK inhibitor, 5-10 mg twice daily. Sequenced material: CD4+ T cells sorted from blood, taken at approximately week 36, from a patient treated with tofacitinib. The receptors originated from a human donor with alopecia areata.

Remarks on this clone: The germline gene is not matched at one end of the junction; a read error may be the cause. This chain joins TRBV19 and TRBJ2-4; a possible D gene is TRBD2 (5 bases). Germline assignment: CDR1 LNHDA and CDR2 SQIVND (reference sequence). The length of the CDR3 is 11 residues. The CDR3 region has the DNA TGTGCCAGTAGCGGGGATCGGCTGCTTGAATTC. It translates to CASSGDRLLEF.

The rearrangement uses TRBV2 and TRBJ1-2; 8 bases map to TRBD1. CDR3 length: 13 amino acids. V lost 11 bases to trimming and J lost 4 bases; unmatched junction nucleotides: 9. Germline values: CDR1 SNHLY, CDR2 FYNNEI. The CDR3 loop is CAGSPGQVYGYTF. CDR3 nucleotide sequence: TGTGCCGGATCCCCGGGACAGGTCTATGGCTACACCTTC. The full variable domain, completed using reference TRBV2 and TRBJ1-2, is EPEVTQTPSHQVTQMGQEVILRCVPISNHLYFYWYRQILGQKVEFLVSFYNNEISEKSEIFDDQFSVERPDGSNFTLKIRSTKLEDSAMYFCAGSPGQVYGYTFGSGTRLTVV.

This clone was seen a handful of times. The V and J genes are TRBV6-5 and TRBJ2-3, with D tentatively TRBD2 (6 bases). This CDR3 has 15 residues. The V and J ends lost 7 bases and 1 base respectively, with 15 bases between them. Germline loops: CDR1 MNHEY, CDR2 SVGAGI. The CDR3 loop is CASMGGRRGTDTQYF. Here the CDR3 DNA reads TGTGCCAGCATGGGCGGAAGGAGGGGCACAGATACGCAGTATTTT.

This clone was counted ten times or more. V gene TRBV30 combines with J gene TRBJ2-7; no clear D gene. Trimming removed 1 base at V and 3 bases at J, with 4 bases between. This CDR3 region has 11 residues. CDR1 and CDR2 from the germline V gene are GTSNPN and SVGIG (reference sequence). The CDR3 nucleotides read TGTGCCTGGAGTGCCGACTACGAGCAGTACTTC. Protein sequence: CAWSADYEQYF.

The chain combines TRBV29-1 with TRBJ2-7; the match to TRBD2 covers 8 bases. Germline lookup yields CDR1 SQVTM and CDR2 ANQGSEA. J was trimmed by 2 bases and V by 1 base; bases with no gene match: 7. CDR3 length equals 15 residues. The CDR3 protein is CSVEGTSGNTYEQYF. The CDR3 bases are TGCAGCGTTGAAGGCACTAGCGGTAATACCTACGAGCAGTACTTC.

CDR3 in DNA: TGTGCCAGCAGCGCAACAGCGTACCAAGAGACCCAGTACTTC. Translating gives CASSATAYQETQYF. This rearrangement joins TRBV7-9 to TRBJ2-5; D remains ambiguous. V was cut by 5 bases and J by 0 bases, with 10 bases left in between. The CDR3 contains 14 residues. Germline assignment: CDR1 SEHNR and CDR2 FQNEAQ (reference sequence).

DNA of the CDR3: TGCAGCGGTTCGACAGGGGATCTCCCTGAAGCTTTCTTT. Its translation is CSGSTGDLPEAFF. The V gene is TRBV29-1, the J gene TRBJ1-1; TRBD1 matches at 8 bases. Germline assignment: CDR1 SQVTM and CDR2 ANQGSEA. The CDR3 has 13 residues. V lost 7 bases to trimming and J lost 6 bases; unmatched junction nucleotides: 10. Full variable domain (rest looked up from reference TRBV29-1 and TRBJ1-1): SAVISQKPSRDICQRGTSLTIQCQVDSQVTMMFWYRQQPGQSLTLIATANQGSEATYESGFVIDKFPISRPNLTFSTLTVSNMSPEDSSIYLCSGSTGDLPEAFFGQGTRLTVV.

This clone was recorded a few times. The chain recombines TRBV4-3 with TRBJ1-2; 8 bases match TRBD1. Germline V CDR1 and CDR2: LGHNA, YSLEER. CDR3 length: 16 amino acids. The V gene end was trimmed by 0 bases and the J gene end by 7 bases; junction bases not matched to a gene: 10. In DNA, the CDR3 is TGCGCCAGCAGCCAAGATCGGAGGCAGGGGGCGATTGGCTACACCTTC. Translated: CASSQDRRQGAIGYTF.

The chain is built from TRBV6-6 and TRBJ2-2; 10 nucleotides match TRBD1. V dropped 6 bases and J dropped 8; count of bases not matched to a gene: 9. The CDR3 has 15 residues. CDR1 is MNHNY and CDR2 is SVGAGI in the germline V gene (reference sequence). The CDR3 reads CASSADRGRSGELFF. CDR3 DNA: TGTGCCAGCAGCGCTGACAGGGGGCGATCTGGGGAGCTGTTTTTT.

J is TRBJ2-7 and V is TRBV9; possible D gene TRBD2, 5 bases. Germline CDR1 SGDLS, CDR2 YYNGEE. Between the trimmed V and J ends, which lost 4 bases and 2 bases, there was a span of 13 bases. The CDR3 extends over 14 amino acids. The CDR3 loop reads CASSPSGGAYEQYF. As DNA, the CDR3 is TGTGCCAGCAGCCCGTCCGGAGGCGCCTACGAGCAGTACTTC.

The chain recombines TRBV7-3 with TRBJ2-3; 8 nucleotides agree with TRBD1. The CDR3 covers 13 residues. With V trimmed by 5 bases and J by 7 bases, 5 bases remained unmatched. Germline loops: CDR1 SGHTA, CDR2 FQGTGA. CDR3 nucleotide sequence: TGTGCCAGCAGCCAAGACAGGGGACATACGCAGTATTTT. Amino acid sequence: CASSQDRGHTQYF.

This clone showed up just a few times. In DNA, the CDR3 is TGCAGCGTTGAAGCTGGGACAGGATACGCAGATACGCAGTATTTT. Translated: CSVEAGTGYADTQYF. The gene calls are TRBV29-1 and TRBJ2-3; 8 bases match TRBD1. The CDR3 covers 15 residues. The V gene's germline CDR1 is SQVTM and CDR2 ANQGSEA. With 1 base clipped from V and 4 bases from J, the junction kept 7 bases outside the gene matches.

V gene TRBV18 combines with J gene TRBJ2-1, with no clear D. This CDR3 comprises 13 residues. Trimming left V 4 bases short and J 8 bases short, with 12 bases between. Germline CDR1 reads KGHSH; CDR2 reads LQKENI. The CDR3 DNA reads as TGTGCCAGCTCACGAGGAGTGATCTATGAGCAGTTCTTC. Residues: CASSRGVIYEQFF.